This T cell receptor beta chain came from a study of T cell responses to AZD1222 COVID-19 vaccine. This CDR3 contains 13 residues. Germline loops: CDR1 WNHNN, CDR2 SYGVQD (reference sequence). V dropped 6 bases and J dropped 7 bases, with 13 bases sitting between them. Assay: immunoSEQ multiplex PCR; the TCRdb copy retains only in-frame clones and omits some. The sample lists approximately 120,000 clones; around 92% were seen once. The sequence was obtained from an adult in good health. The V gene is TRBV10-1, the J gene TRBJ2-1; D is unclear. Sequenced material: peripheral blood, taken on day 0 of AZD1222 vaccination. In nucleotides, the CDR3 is TGCGCCAGCAGCCTCGGTACTGAGAATGAGCAGTTCTTC. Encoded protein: CASSLGTENEQFF.